This T cell receptor beta chain derives from a study of T cells after yellow fever vaccination. TCRdb re-called the 5' RACE reads through MiXCR, storing one row per CDR3 protein. The repertoire includes roughly 300,000 distinct CDR3 sequences, around 7% of them detected once, and roughly 19% sits in the top ten. This CDR3 has 11 residues. V was shortened by 2 bases and J by 7 bases, with 5 bases between the two germline ends. Germline V gene sequence: CDR1 MNHNY, CDR2 SVGAGI (reference sequence). This clonotype has just a few counts. Sequencing used PBMCs, obtained roughly 46 days after the first yellow fever vaccination. The J gene is TRBJ1-2, the V gene TRBV6-6; D gene unclear. This clonotype was obtained from a man in his late teens or twenties who received the YFV17D yellow fever vaccine. The CDR3 nucleotides read TGTGCCAGCAGTTACCAGTTTGGCTACACCTTC. Protein: CASSYQFGYTF.